This T cell receptor (beta chain) was found in a study of identical twins. The V end was cut by 4 bases, the J end by 4 bases, with 11 bases between. Germline assignment: CDR1 SGDLS and CDR2 YYNGEE. The CDR3 contains 13 residues. This clonotype showed up many times. Antigen: not known. Whole-study findings and limits: Twins' excess sharing was less marked for out-of-frame beta sequences. Cord blood beta clonotypes present at high abundance carried fewer insertions; no such pattern appeared in memory repertoires.

TCRdb fed the 5' RACE reads into MiXCR, producing one record per CDR3 protein. In the table there are approximately 250,000 distinct CDR3 sequences, 6.5% of which are singletons. The same data also went into a second study, on T cells expressing NK-cell markers. This second study says: Six or seven donors showed dominant NKG2C+ clonotypes comprising about 1.0-7.0% of their CD8+ T cells. In several donors, these clonotypes also led the CD3+CD56-NKG2C+ fraction.

This TCR came from a woman aged 18-29 years in good health. V and J are TRBV9 and TRBJ1-2; D remains ambiguous. Specimen: CD8+ T cells sorted from blood. The CDR3 sequence is CASSPREGYGYTF. The DNA of the CDR3 is TGTGCCAGCAGCCCAAGGGAGGGCTATGGCTACACCTTC.